One sample yielded the 7 T cell receptor beta chains listed below, sequenced in a study of blood T cell repertoires in COVID-19. Sequencing used immunoSEQ multiplex PCR; TCRdb keeps in-frame clones, though not all of them. The sample records approximately 270,000 clones, more than 75% being singletons. The source material was PBMCs or T cells enriched from blood (not recorded which). The receptor set was obtained from a man between 40 and 49 years old who had recovered from COVID-19.

The chain recombines TRBV6-4 with TRBJ2-3; 8 bases map to TRBD2. Germline lookup yields CDR1 MRHNA and CDR2 SNTAGT. Losses at the gene ends were 4 bases for V and 4 bases for J; bases not matched to a gene: 7. The CDR3 totals 15 residues. CDR3 DNA sequence: TGTGCCAGCAGTGTTGTAGCGGGAAGGGCAGATACGCAGTATTTT. It is translated as CASSVVAGRADTQYF.

V and J are TRBV7-8 and TRBJ2-5, with 7 positions matching TRBD2. In germline, CDR1 is SGHVS, CDR2 FQNEAQ. The CDR3 covers 16 residues. Germline trimming cut 1 base from V and 1 base from J; bases unmatched to any gene: 6. CDR3 sequence (DNA): TGTGCCAGCAGCTTAGGATTAGGCGGGAGCCAAGAGACCCAGTACTTC. This codes for CASSLGLGGSQETQYF.

The V gene is TRBV11-2, the J gene TRBJ1-2; no definite D call. Trimming cost V 0 bases and J 3 bases, with 5 bases left between them. The CDR3 length is 13 residues. CDR1 and CDR2 (germline): SGHAT, FQNNGV. CDR3 sequence: CASSLDLHYGYTF. In nucleotides, the CDR3 is TGTGCCAGCAGCTTAGATCTCCACTATGGCTACACCTTC.

A single count supports this clone. This chain connects TRBV6-5 to TRBJ1-1, with D possibly TRBD1 on 6 matching bases. Looked up from germline, CDR1 is MNHEY and CDR2 is SVGAGI. The CDR3 is made up of 12 amino acids. V lost 6 bases and J lost 11, with 16 bases in between. The CDR3 loop is CASSIYRVGAFF. The CDR3 nucleotides are TGTGCCAGCAGCATATACAGGGTTGGTGCTTTCTTT.

The chain couples TRBV30 to TRBJ2-7; possibly TRBD2 for D (5 bases). The ends were cut back, 2 bases at V and 1 base at J, with 6 bases in the middle. This CDR3 comprises 12 residues. Germline CDR1 is GTSNPN and CDR2 is SVGIG (reference sequence). The CDR3 DNA reads TGTGCCTGGAGTTCGGGGTCCTACGAGCAGTACTTC. Its protein is CAWSSGSYEQYF.

The chain links TRBV12-5 to TRBJ2-3, with a tentative D call TRBD1 (6 bases). The germline gives CDR1 LGHNT, CDR2 FRNRAP. V was trimmed by 2 bases and J by 4 bases, leaving 16 bases between them. This CDR3 is built from 16 residues. CDR3 sequence: CASGLFLGGLADTQYF. CDR3 DNA: TGTGCTAGTGGTTTGTTCTTAGGGGGTTTGGCAGATACGCAGTATTTT.

This chain uses TRBV27 with TRBJ1-2; 7 bases are shared with TRBD1. V shed 8 bases, J shed 2 bases, and the junction held 14 bases outside the gene matches. This CDR3 comprises 16 residues. From germline, CDR1 is MNHEY and CDR2 SMNVEV (reference sequence). CDR3 nucleotides: TGTGCCAGCGTTCCCCGGTTTGACAGGGCAAACTATGGCTACACCTTC. Protein sequence: CASVPRFDRANYGYTF.